The 8 T cell receptor beta chains reported below all come from one sample, sequenced in a study of blood T cell repertoires in COVID-19. Only in-frame clones appear in the TCRdb table, and some are missing; sequencing was by immunoSEQ multiplex PCR. The data contain 190,000 or so clones, approximately 87% of them singletons. Source material: peripheral blood. These receptors were obtained from a woman aged 18 to 35 who had recovered from COVID-19.

The V and J genes are TRBV9 and TRBJ1-5; D unresolved. Germline-derived CDR1 and CDR2 are SGDLS and YYNGEE. V lost 4 bases to trimming and J lost 0 bases, with 20 bases between them. The CDR3 has 18 amino acids. Written as DNA, the CDR3 is TGTGCCAGCAGCCCCTCCTGGGAGGGCGGGTATAGCAATCAGCCCCAGCATTTT. It translates to CASSPSWEGGYSNQPQHF.

V is TRBV11-3 and J is TRBJ2-3; 13 nucleotides line up with TRBD2. The CDR3 consists of 16 residues. The V gene's germline CDR1 is SGHNT and CDR2 YENEEA. V trimming: 5 bases; J trimming: 4 bases; junction bases outside the gene matches: 6. Here the CDR3 reads CASSTSGGAVSDTQYF. The DNA of the CDR3 is TGTGCCAGCAGCACTAGCGGGGGGGCAGTGTCAGATACGCAGTATTTT.

In its sample, this clone was seen once. This chain uses TRBV7-8 with TRBJ1-3, with 9 bases fitting TRBD1. The CDR3 is 20 amino acids. J gave up 2 bases and V 6 bases, and 20 bases lay outside the gene matches. Germline CDR1 is SGHVS and CDR2 is FQNEAQ. The CDR3 DNA reads as TGTGCCAGCAGTAACCCTTCTCGGAGGGGCGGGACAGGGACTGGAAACACCATATATTTT. Encoded protein: CASSNPSRRGGTGTGNTIYF.

The J gene is TRBJ2-3, the V gene TRBV10-1; D possibly corresponds to TRBD2 (6 bases). The germline V gene encodes CDR1 WNHNN and CDR2 SYGVQD (reference sequence). Trimming pared 9 bases from V and 2 bases from J, leaving 12 bases between. The CDR3 totals 13 residues. As DNA, the CDR3 is TGCGCCAGTTTAGCGGAAACCACAGATACGCAGTATTTT. It translates to CASLAETTDTQYF.

This clone has just one count. The gene calls are TRBV11-3 and TRBJ2-3; D is unclear. Germline V CDR1 and CDR2: SGHNT, YENEEA. CDR3 length: 12 amino acids. The germline V and J ends were trimmed by 3 bases and 6 bases, with 7 bases remaining between them. The CDR3 is CASSFSRDTQYF. In DNA form, the CDR3 reads TGTGCCAGCAGCTTTAGCCGGGATACGCAGTATTTT. The complete variable domain, with remaining parts taken from reference TRBV11-3 and TRBJ2-3, reads EAGVVQSPRYKIIEKKQPVAFWCNPISGHNTLYWYLQNLGQGPELLIRYENEEAVDDSQLPKDRFSAERLKGVDSTLKIQPAELGDSAVYLCASSFSRDTQYFGPGTRLTVL.

The rearrangement joins TRBV7-3 to TRBJ2-1, with 9 bases aligning to TRBD1. The ends lost 5 bases at V and 5 bases at J; junction bases unmatched: 13. Looked up from germline, CDR1 is SGHTA and CDR2 is FQGTGA. The CDR3 sequence is 17 residues long. The CDR3 protein is CASSAGQGRGINNEQFF. DNA for the CDR3: TGTGCCAGCAGCGCGGGACAGGGTAGGGGGATTAACAATGAGCAGTTCTTC.

The chain employs TRBV5-8 and TRBJ2-3, with a weak D call TRBD2 (5 bases). Trimming removed 4 bases at V and 1 base at J, with 13 bases between. The CDR3 runs 15 residues. Germline-derived CDR1 and CDR2 are SGHTS and YDEGEE. The CDR3 DNA reads TGTGCCAGCAGCGTGCTAGCTTTTGGCACAGATACGCAGTATTTT. Protein product: CASSVLAFGTDTQYF.

The J gene is TRBJ1-1, the V gene TRBV30; no clear D gene. The CDR3 runs 12 residues. CDR1 and CDR2 from the germline V gene are GTSNPN and SVGIG (reference sequence). Trimming removed 3 bases at V and 7 bases at J, with 12 bases between. The CDR3 loop reads CAWRGRWFEAFF. Here the CDR3 DNA reads TGTGCCTGGAGGGGCCGCTGGTTTGAAGCTTTCTTT.